This T cell receptor (beta chain) was observed in a study of blood T cell repertoires in COVID-19. Those enrolled, adults aged roughly 18 to 100 years, came from about two dozen US areas. The assay was immunoSEQ multiplex PCR, and TCRdb's table has in-frame clones only and misses some. The sample consists of about 300,000 clones, 75% to 90% of them appearing once. The sample was PBMCs or T cells enriched from blood (not recorded which). The receptor was isolated from a woman aged 30 to 39 who had been exposed to COVID-19.

CDR3 nucleotide sequence: TGTGCCAGCAGCAACGACAGGGTCTATGGCTACACCTTC. Amino acids: CASSNDRVYGYTF. J is TRBJ1-2 and V is TRBV21-1; no check of the table's D call, TRBD1, against the DNA was made. TRBV21-1 is reported as a pseudogene. The CDR3 covers 13 residues.